This T cell receptor beta chain was profiled in a study of vaccination effects on CD4 cells after COVID-19. Study outcomes and limitations: Few convalescent patients were included, and no early post-infection timepoints were sampled.

Having been cultured for under twelve days, the cells underwent CD4+ T cell isolation. Two-dose vaccination with either BNT162b2 or mRNA-1273 was given to the participants. Clones were read by immunoSEQ multiplex PCR, and TCRdb kept only the in-frame ones, dropping some. The sample records around 66,000 clones, roughly 81% being singletons. Comments on this clone: Its target is unknown.

This receptor was identified in a human donor who received a COVID-19 vaccine. Specimen: CD4+ T cells from PBMCs cultured without peptide, collected after COVID-19 vaccination.

In nucleotides, the CDR3 is TGTGCCAGCAGCAGTAGGGTTAGGCAGCCCCAGCATTTT. Residues: CASSSRVRQPQHF. This chain connects TRBV12-3 or TRBV12-4 to TRBJ1-5; the D is unclear. The V gene lost 6 bases and the J gene lost 7 bases, with 13 bases spanning the gap. The CDR3 is 13 amino acids.